A selection of T cell receptor beta chains follows, all from one sample in a study of cytomegalovirus exposure and HLA in healthy donors. Profiling relied on immunoSEQ multiplex PCR, and the TCRdb table lists in-frame clones only, not all of them. Of around 120,000 clones in the sample, about 80% were seen once. Specimen: PBMCs. The source is a woman aged 45-59 years in good health and CMV-seropositive. CDR3s include the opening cysteine and the closing phenylalanine or tryptophan. D genes are given only for firm matches. A clone size is listed for some rows: how often the clone was seen (once, few, many), or a class if it is expanded.

v_call	d_call	j_call	clone_size	cdr3_aa	cdr3_nt
TRBV7-2	TRBD1	TRBJ2-3	-	CASSSTPTGSTDTQYF	TGTGCCAGCAGCTCCACTCCGACAGGGAGCACAGATACGCAGTATTTT
TRBV20-1	TRBD1	TRBJ1-1	-	CSARRDSAPFF	TGCAGTGCCCGCCGGGACAGCGCTCCTTTCTTT
TRBV7-6	-	TRBJ1-5	few	CASSSPNQPQHF	TGTGCCAGCAGCAGCCCTAATCAGCCCCAGCATTTT
TRBV2	TRBD2	TRBJ2-3	few	CASSEPRLADPTDTQYF	TGTGCCAGCAGTGAACCCAGGCTAGCGGATCCTACAGATACGCAGTATTTT
TRBV5-1	TRBD1	TRBJ2-5	-	CASSLGQEETQYF	TGCGCCAGCAGCCTGGGACAGGAAGAGACCCAGTACTTC
TRBV5-1	TRBD2	TRBJ2-1	-	CASSYDRPSGRASYDNEQFF	TGCGCCAGCAGTTACGACAGGCCCAGCGGGAGGGCTTCGTACGACAATGAGCAGTTCTTC
TRBV5-1	-	TRBJ2-7	-	CASSSGHYYEQYF	TGCGCCAGCAGCTCCGGACATTACTACGAGCAGTACTTC
TRBV4-1	-	TRBJ2-1	-	CASSLGTQTYNEQFF	TGCGCCAGCAGCCTCGGGACTCAAACCTACAATGAGCAGTTCTTC
TRBV6-1	-	TRBJ1-5	few	CASSGRKNQPQHF	TGTGCCAGCAGTGGGCGGAAGAATCAGCCCCAGCATTTT
TRBV7-2	TRBD1	TRBJ2-7	-	CASSLDWTGAYEQYF	TGTGCCAGCAGCTTAGACTGGACAGGGGCCTACGAGCAGTACTTC
TRBV4-2	-	TRBJ2-7	-	CASSQDGTGKSYEQYF	TGTGCCAGCAGCCAAGACGGTACAGGGAAATCCTACGAGCAGTACTTC
TRBV14	TRBD2	TRBJ2-1	-	CASSQLLGGQSNNEQFF	TGTGCCAGCAGCCAACTCTTGGGAGGGCAAAGCAACAATGAGCAGTTCTTC
TRBV11-2	-	TRBJ1-6	-	CASSLRARGNSPLHF	TGTGCCAGCAGCTTAAGGGCCAGGGGAAATTCACCCCTCCACTTT
TRBV19	TRBD1	TRBJ2-5	-	CASSIVSGTAKETQYF	TGTGCCAGTAGTATAGTCTCCGGGACAGCCAAAGAGACCCAGTACTTC
TRBV10-3	-	TRBJ2-1	few	CAIRDSSKFNEQFF	TGTGCCATCAGGGACAGTTCGAAATTCAATGAGCAGTTCTTC
TRBV27	-	TRBJ1-1	-	CASSLLGAGAEEAFF	TGTGCCAGCAGTCTACTGGGGGCAGGGGCGGAGGAAGCTTTCTTT
TRBV7-6	TRBD1	TRBJ1-1	-	CASSVGQGGTEAFF	TGTGCCAGCAGCGTAGGACAGGGTGGCACTGAAGCTTTCTTT
TRBV6-4	-	TRBJ2-2	once	CASSSDSSSDTGELFF	TGTGCCAGCAGCTCCGACTCCTCGTCGGACACCGGGGAGCTGTTTTTT
TRBV4-3	-	TRBJ2-2	-	CASSQGYGGELFF	TGCGCCAGCAGCCAAGGCTACGGCGGGGAGCTGTTTTTT
TRBV7-8	TRBD1	TRBJ1-2	-	CASSSGPLKRTGNYGYTF	TGTGCCAGCAGCTCCGGCCCATTAAAACGGACAGGGAACTATGGCTACACCTTC
TRBV30	-	TRBJ1-4	-	CAWNNYATNEKLFF	TGTGCCTGGAACAACTATGCAACTAATGAAAAACTGTTTTTT
TRBV28	TRBD1	TRBJ1-6	few	CASRTDRERSPLHF	TGTGCCAGCAGGACGGACAGGGAGAGATCACCCCTCCACTTT
TRBV7-2	TRBD2	TRBJ2-7	-	CASSPSGANYEQYF	TGTGCCAGCAGCCCTAGCGGAGCAAATTACGAGCAGTACTTC
TRBV15	TRBD1	TRBJ1-5	-	CATSRDGGRTGRMRNQPQHF	TGTGCCACCAGCAGAGACGGGGGGAGGACAGGGAGGATGCGGAATCAGCCCCAGCATTTT
TRBV20-1	-	TRBJ1-1	-	CSVRRNTEAFF	TGCAGTGTAAGGAGGAACACTGAAGCTTTCTTT
TRBV29-1	TRBD1	TRBJ2-7	-	CSAWTGGHEQYF	TGCAGCGCCTGGACAGGGGGGCACGAGCAGTACTTC
TRBV6-1	-	TRBJ1-1	few	CASSEAEASWTEAFF	TGTGCCAGCAGTGAAGCCGAGGCAAGTTGGACTGAAGCTTTCTTT
TRBV5-4	TRBD2	TRBJ2-1	-	CAAFLGGTNEQFF	TGTGCCGCGTTTCTGGGGGGGACCAATGAGCAGTTCTTC
TRBV10-3	TRBD1	TRBJ1-2	few	CAISESEQGAGGYTF	TGTGCCATCAGTGAGTCGGAACAGGGGGCTGGCGGCTACACCTTC
TRBV4-3	-	TRBJ1-1	-	CASSPPAATDTEAFF	TGCGCCAGCAGCCCCCCGGCGGCAACGGACACTGAAGCTTTCTTT
TRBV18	TRBD2	TRBJ2-7	-	CASSPSTSFYEQYF	TGTGCCAGCTCACCCTCGACTAGCTTCTACGAGCAGTACTTC
TRBV5-1	TRBD2	TRBJ2-3	-	CASSLALAGDTQYF	TGCGCCAGCAGCTTGGCTCTAGCGGGAGATACGCAGTATTTT
TRBV7-3	-	TRBJ2-2	once	CASSFGQVSTGELFF	TGTGCCAGCAGCTTTGGGCAGGTATCCACCGGGGAGCTGTTTTTT
TRBV7-9	-	TRBJ2-7	-	CASSLRIRGVYEQYF	TGTGCCAGCAGCTTAAGGATCCGGGGAGTCTACGAGCAGTACTTC
TRBV10-2	TRBD2	TRBJ2-1	-	CASSGTSGRYEQFF	TGCGCCAGCAGTGGGACTAGCGGGAGATATGAGCAGTTCTTC
TRBV6-1	-	TRBJ1-6	once	CASSERSVAGRGGSPLHF	TGTGCCAGCAGTGAACGTTCGGTTGCGGGGAGGGGAGGTTCACCCCTCCACTTT
TRBV4-1	-	TRBJ2-1	once	CASSQGSGNEQFF	TGCGCCAGCAGCCAAGGCAGCGGCAATGAGCAGTTCTTC
TRBV4-1	-	TRBJ2-7	once	CASSQVGPYEQYF	TGCGCCAGCAGCCAGGTTGGGCCCTACGAGCAGTACTTC
TRBV15	-	TRBJ2-5	-	CATSRDRGGETQYF	TGTGCCACCAGCAGAGATCGGGGAGGCGAGACCCAGTACTTC
TRBV6-1	TRBD1	TRBJ1-2	-	CASTAGQGLYGYTF	TGTGCCAGCACCGCCGGACAGGGGCTCTATGGCTACACCTTC
TRBV29-1	-	TRBJ2-7	-	CSGQGSTYEQYF	TGCAGCGGGCAGGGGAGTACCTACGAGCAGTACTTC
TRBV4-2	-	TRBJ2-1	-	CASSQDRQRSAYNEQFF	TGTGCCAGCAGCCAAGATCGCCAGCGGAGTGCCTACAATGAGCAGTTCTTC